A single sample is the source of the 7 T cell receptor beta chains below, sequenced in a study of blood T cell repertoires in COVID-19. Generated by immunoSEQ multiplex PCR, the TCRdb table keeps only in-frame clones and is missing some. The data show around 72,000 clones, about 91% seen once. The source material was peripheral blood. These receptors were collected from a human donor with active COVID-19. The donor label of this sample is uncertain.

The CDR3 nucleotides read TGTGCCAGTAGTCGCGAAACGACAGGGGGCTATGGCTACACCTTC. Amino acid sequence: CASSRETTGGYGYTF. The chain has TRBV19 and TRBJ1-2; TRBD1 agrees at 9 bases. CDR1 LNHDA and CDR2 SQIVND come from the germline V gene (reference sequence). CDR3 length: 15 amino acids. V lost 5 bases, J lost 4 bases, and 8 bases stayed unmatched.

The chain is built from TRBV7-2 and TRBJ2-3; 7 bases line up with TRBD2. The trim removed 0 bases at V and 4 bases at J, leaving 4 bases unmatched. This CDR3 region has 15 residues. Germline CDR1 reads SGHTA; CDR2 reads FQGNSA. Written as DNA, the CDR3 is TGTGCCAGCAGCTTAGCCTCTAGCGGCCCAGATACGCAGTATTTT. This translates into CASSLASSGPDTQYF.

This clone was seen only once. V usage is TRBV12-5 and J usage is TRBJ1-1, with 9 bases aligning to TRBD1. V gave up 2 bases and J gave up 2 bases; unmatched junction bases: 9. This CDR3 contains 17 residues. In germline, CDR1 is LGHNT, CDR2 FRNRAP. The chain's CDR3 is CASGLLHLDRGNTEAFF. For the CDR3, the DNA is TGTGCTAGTGGTTTGCTCCACCTGGACAGGGGCAACACTGAAGCTTTCTTT. The whole variable domain, filled in from reference TRBV12-5 and TRBJ1-1, reads DARVTQTPRHKVTEMGQEVTMRCQPILGHNTVFWYRQTMMQGLELLAYFRNRAPLDDSGMPKDRFSAEMPDATLATLKIQPSEPRDSAVYFCASGLLHLDRGNTEAFFGQGTRLTVV.

The rearrangement joins TRBV28 to TRBJ1-2, with 9 bases identical to TRBD1. V was pared by 4 bases and J by 5 bases, with 11 bases of the junction left unmatched. CDR1 and CDR2 (germline): MDHEN, SYDVKM. CDR3 length: 16 amino acids. CDR3 nucleotide sequence: TGTGCCAGCAGTTCCCCTACAGGGGGCGCTGGGTATGGCTACACCTTC. Translation gives CASSSPTGGAGYGYTF.

This clone has more than one count but fewer than ten. The DNA of the CDR3 is TGTGCCTGGAGTGTAACGGGAACCAACAATGAGCAGTTCTTC. Translated: CAWSVTGTNNEQFF. V and J are TRBV30 and TRBJ2-1, with D perhaps matching TRBD2 (5 bases). CDR1 and CDR2 (germline): GTSNPN, SVGIG (reference sequence). The CDR3 totals 14 residues. The V gene lost 0 bases and the J gene lost 5 bases, with 11 bases spanning the gap.

V and J are TRBV27 and TRBJ1-5; 11 bases match TRBD1. The CDR3 consists of 15 residues. V lost 5 bases, J lost 6 bases, and 6 bases stayed unmatched. Germline CDR1 is MNHEY and CDR2 is SMNVEV (reference sequence). DNA for the CDR3: TGTGCCAGCAGTGGACAGGGGGCCAACGGTCAGCCCCAGCATTTT. Translation gives CASSGQGANGQPQHF.

The chain recombines TRBV4-1 with TRBJ2-3, with 7 bases identical to TRBD2. The V and J ends lost 1 base and 8 bases, in that order; junction bases with no gene match: 9. There are 15 residues in the CDR3. The germline V gene has CDR1 MGHRA and CDR2 YSYEKL. This CDR3 is CASSQGGVAGGTQYF. The CDR3 DNA reads TGCGCCAGCAGCCAAGGGGGGGTAGCGGGTGGTACGCAGTATTTT.